Listed below are T cell receptor beta chains from one sample, sequenced in a study of vaccination effects on CD4 cells after COVID-19. These receptors have no identified antigens. This table comes from immunoSEQ multiplex PCR, and its TCRdb copy is limited to in-frame clones, with some not included. The sample contains some 23,000 clones, approximately 76% of which appear only once. Here the sequenced sample was CD4+ T cells from PBMCs cultured with HCoV-229E spike peptides, taken after COVID-19 vaccination. The receptors derive from a human donor who received a COVID-19 vaccine. Both conserved end residues are part of each CDR3. The order of the fields is V gene, clone size, D gene, J gene, CDR3 DNA, CDR3 protein. D genes are given only for firm matches. Clone size is given for some rows only: seen once, a few or many times, or a class if the clone is expanded.

V gene: TRBV25-1
clone size: .
D gene: TRBD2
J gene: TRBJ2-5
CDR3 DNA: TGTGCCAGCAGTGCGGGGACTACTTTTTGGGAGACCCAGTACTTC
CDR3 protein: CASSAGTTFWETQYF

V gene: TRBV6-5
clone size: .
D gene: .
J gene: TRBJ2-7
CDR3 DNA: TGTGCCAGCAGTTACTCGATAGGCGGAGCTTACGAGCAGTACTTC
CDR3 protein: CASSYSIGGAYEQYF

V gene: TRBV5-1
clone size: .
D gene: .
J gene: TRBJ2-3
CDR3 DNA: TGCGCCAGCAGCCGAGGGGGTTCTAGCACAGATACGCAGTATTTT
CDR3 protein: CASSRGGSSTDTQYF

V gene: TRBV7-9
clone size: .
D gene: .
J gene: TRBJ1-1
CDR3 DNA: TGTGCCAGCAGCTCCCGTATTAGACCCACTTCTCAATACGGGGCTGAAGCTTTCTTT
CDR3 protein: CASSSRIRPTSQYGAEAFF

V gene: TRBV5-4
clone size: .
D gene: .
J gene: TRBJ1-4
CDR3 DNA: TGTGCCAGCAGCCGGGACGAGGGAAGGGAAAAACTGTTTTTT
CDR3 protein: CASSRDEGREKLFF

V gene: TRBV7-2
clone size: .
D gene: TRBD1
J gene: TRBJ1-4
CDR3 DNA: TGTGCCAGCAGCTTCCAAGGACAGGGGGCCTGGTATGAAAAACTGTTTTTT
CDR3 protein: CASSFQGQGAWYEKLFF

V gene: TRBV4-1
clone size: .
D gene: .
J gene: TRBJ1-2
CDR3 DNA: TGCGCCAGCAGCCAAGATGGAGGATATGGCTACACCTTC
CDR3 protein: CASSQDGGYGYTF

V gene: TRBV5-1
clone size: .
D gene: TRBD1
J gene: TRBJ2-7
CDR3 DNA: TGCGCCAGCAGCTTGGGAGGGGGCAACTCCTACGAGCAGTACTTC
CDR3 protein: CASSLGGGNSYEQYF

V gene: TRBV11-2
clone size: .
D gene: .
J gene: TRBJ1-1
CDR3 DNA: TGTGCCAGCAGCTTAGTCGGCAGCACGAAGCGTCAAGCTTTCTTT
CDR3 protein: CASSLVGSTKRQAFF

V gene: TRBV5-1
clone size: .
D gene: .
J gene: TRBJ2-2
CDR3 DNA: TGCGCCAGCAGCTTGGGTGAAGGGGACACCGGGGAGCTGTTTTTT
CDR3 protein: CASSLGEGDTGELFF

V gene: TRBV11-2
clone size: .
D gene: TRBD1
J gene: TRBJ1-1
CDR3 DNA: TGTGCCAGCAGCTTAGATCTTACAGGGGACACTGAAGCTTTCTTT
CDR3 protein: CASSLDLTGDTEAFF

V gene: TRBV2
clone size: .
D gene: .
J gene: TRBJ2-3
CDR3 DNA: TGTGCCAGCACCGTGGACTACACAGATACGCAGTATTTT
CDR3 protein: CASTVDYTDTQYF

V gene: TRBV20-1
clone size: .
D gene: .
J gene: TRBJ1-2
CDR3 DNA: TGCAGTGTTCGGGTCGGCTATGGCTACACCTTC
CDR3 protein: CSVRVGYGYTF

V gene: TRBV6-5
clone size: .
D gene: .
J gene: TRBJ2-3
CDR3 DNA: TGTGCCAGCCAGCACACAGGGTACACGCAGTATTTT
CDR3 protein: CASQHTGYTQYF

V gene: TRBV11-2
clone size: once
D gene: TRBD1
J gene: TRBJ1-1
CDR3 DNA: TGTGCCAGCAGCCCGACAGGGGGGAGTGAAGCTTTCTTT
CDR3 protein: CASSPTGGSEAFF

V gene: TRBV7-9
clone size: few
D gene: .
J gene: TRBJ2-1
CDR3 DNA: TGTGCCAGCAGCTTAATCGGGGAGACCTACAATGAGCAGTTCTTC
CDR3 protein: CASSLIGETYNEQFF

V gene: TRBV24-1
clone size: .
D gene: TRBD1
J gene: TRBJ2-1
CDR3 DNA: TGTGCCACCAGTGATCCCGGACAGGGGGGCTACAATGAGCAGTTCTTC
CDR3 protein: CATSDPGQGGYNEQFF

V gene: TRBV4-1
clone size: .
D gene: TRBD1
J gene: TRBJ1-5
CDR3 DNA: TGCGCCAGCAGCCGCATGACAGGGTACGGACAGCCCCAGCATTTT
CDR3 protein: CASSRMTGYGQPQHF

V gene: TRBV4-2
clone size: .
D gene: TRBD2
J gene: TRBJ2-3
CDR3 DNA: TGTGCCAGCAGCCATTGGGGCGGGGGGGACACAGATACGCAGTATTTT
CDR3 protein: CASSHWGGGDTDTQYF

V gene: TRBV5-8
clone size: .
D gene: TRBD1
J gene: TRBJ2-3
CDR3 DNA: TGTGCCAGCACCGATCGAGGACAGGCCACAGATACGCAGTATTTT
CDR3 protein: CASTDRGQATDTQYF

V gene: TRBV6-2/TRBV6-3
clone size: few
D gene: TRBD1
J gene: TRBJ2-7
CDR3 DNA: TGTGCCAGCAGCCGGGACAGGGGGTTTTCCGCCTACGAGCAGTACTTC
CDR3 protein: CASSRDRGFSAYEQYF

V gene: TRBV30
clone size: .
D gene: TRBD1
J gene: TRBJ1-2
CDR3 DNA: TGTGCCTGGTCAGGGGGCGCGTATGGCTACACCTTC
CDR3 protein: CAWSGGAYGYTF

V gene: TRBV12-3/TRBV12-4
clone size: .
D gene: TRBD2
J gene: TRBJ2-7
CDR3 DNA: TGTGCCAGCGGTTCTAGCGGGACCTACGAGCAGTACTTC
CDR3 protein: CASGSSGTYEQYF

V gene: TRBV7-6
clone size: few
D gene: TRBD1
J gene: TRBJ2-7
CDR3 DNA: TGTGCCAGCAGCTCGGGACAGAACTACGAGCAGTACTTC
CDR3 protein: CASSSGQNYEQYF

V gene: TRBV5-8
clone size: .
D gene: TRBD1
J gene: TRBJ1-2
CDR3 DNA: TGTGCCAGCAGCTGGCGGGACAGGAGGGCCTTC
CDR3 protein: CASSWRDRRAF

V gene: TRBV18
clone size: .
D gene: TRBD1
J gene: TRBJ1-4
CDR3 DNA: TGTGCCAGCTCACGACAGGGATCTGCAACTAATGAAAAACTGTTTTTT
CDR3 protein: CASSRQGSATNEKLFF

V gene: TRBV24-1
clone size: .
D gene: .
J gene: TRBJ1-5
CDR3 DNA: TGTGCCACCAGTGGGGGGTTCGGCAATCAGCCCCAGCATTTT
CDR3 protein: CATSGGFGNQPQHF

V gene: TRBV6-5
clone size: once
D gene: .
J gene: TRBJ2-5
CDR3 DNA: TGTGCCAGCAGTACCCAGGGGAGGGAGACCCAGTACTTC
CDR3 protein: CASSTQGRETQYF

V gene: TRBV6-5
clone size: few
D gene: TRBD1
J gene: TRBJ1-2
CDR3 DNA: TGTGCCAGCAGACAAGGGACAGGGACTAACTATGGCTACACCTTC
CDR3 protein: CASRQGTGTNYGYTF

V gene: TRBV27
clone size: .
D gene: .
J gene: TRBJ2-5
CDR3 DNA: TGTGCCAGCAGTTTTTGGGGTCAAGAGACCCAGTACTTC
CDR3 protein: CASSFWGQETQYF

V gene: TRBV4-1
clone size: few
D gene: .
J gene: TRBJ2-2
CDR3 DNA: TGCGCCAGCAGCCAAGATAGGAGTCGGGGGGAGCTGTTTTTT
CDR3 protein: CASSQDRSRGELFF

V gene: TRBV2
clone size: .
D gene: TRBD1
J gene: TRBJ2-5
CDR3 DNA: TGTGCCAGCAGTGAAGCGCTTCATTTCTGGGACAGCAACCCAAGGACGGAAGAGACCCAGTACTTC
CDR3 protein: CASSEALHFWDSNPRTEETQYF

V gene: TRBV21-1
clone size: .
D gene: .
J gene: TRBJ1-2
CDR3 DNA: TGTGCCAGCAGCAAAGATGGAATGGACAGGAAGATTTTTAACTATGGCTACACCTTC
CDR3 protein: CASSKDGMDRKIFNYGYTF

V gene: TRBV19
clone size: .
D gene: .
J gene: TRBJ2-5
CDR3 DNA: TGTGCCACGAAAAAGATCGGGCAGGGCCAAGAGACCCAGTACTTC
CDR3 protein: CATKKIGQGQETQYF

V gene: TRBV6-1
clone size: .
D gene: TRBD2
J gene: TRBJ2-2
CDR3 DNA: TGTGCCAGCAGTGAAGAATGGGGGGGTCTCGTGTTTTTT
CDR3 protein: CASSEEWGGLVFF

V gene: TRBV18
clone size: .
D gene: .
J gene: TRBJ2-1
CDR3 DNA: TGTGCCAGCTCACCAGCCCAGGGGATTCGGTACAATGAGCAGTTCTTC
CDR3 protein: CASSPAQGIRYNEQFF

V gene: TRBV3-1/TRBV3-2
clone size: .
D gene: TRBD2
J gene: TRBJ2-3
CDR3 DNA: TGTGCCAGCAGCCAAGGAGGCGGGGGGACAGATACGCAGTATTTT
CDR3 protein: CASSQGGGGTDTQYF

V gene: TRBV7-9
clone size: .
D gene: .
J gene: TRBJ1-2
CDR3 DNA: TGTGCCAGCAGCTTGCTTCTGGAGGGCTACACCTTC
CDR3 protein: CASSLLLEGYTF

V gene: TRBV5-1
clone size: .
D gene: .
J gene: TRBJ2-6
CDR3 DNA: TGCGCCAGCAGCTCGCCAACCAGCAAACAATCAACTCTGGGGGCCAACGTCCTGACTTTC
CDR3 protein: CASSSPTSKQSTLGANVLTF

V gene: TRBV19
clone size: .
D gene: TRBD2
J gene: TRBJ2-3
CDR3 DNA: TGTGCCAGTAGACTAGCGGGAGCAGATACGCAGTATTTT
CDR3 protein: CASRLAGADTQYF

V gene: TRBV27
clone size: .
D gene: .
J gene: TRBJ2-2
CDR3 DNA: TGTGCCAGCAGTTTAAAGGGTCCCGGGGAGCTGTTTTTT
CDR3 protein: CASSLKGPGELFF

V gene: TRBV2
clone size: .
D gene: .
J gene: TRBJ1-2
CDR3 DNA: TGTGCCAGCAGTGCGGAACAGGGTTTTTTGGGTGGCTACACCTTC
CDR3 protein: CASSAEQGFLGGYTF

V gene: TRBV28
clone size: few
D gene: .
J gene: TRBJ1-2
CDR3 DNA: TGTGCCAGCAGTTCCTCCGGAGGGTCCCTCTATGGCTACACCTTC
CDR3 protein: CASSSSGGSLYGYTF

V gene: TRBV11-3
clone size: .
D gene: .
J gene: TRBJ2-1
CDR3 DNA: TGTGCCAGCAGCTTAGAACAGGGAGGCTACAATGAGCAGTTCTTC
CDR3 protein: CASSLEQGGYNEQFF

V gene: TRBV6-4
clone size: .
D gene: .
J gene: TRBJ1-1
CDR3 DNA: TGTGCCAGCAGTGACACCTTGGGCACTGAAGCTTTCTTT
CDR3 protein: CASSDTLGTEAFF

V gene: TRBV11-3
clone size: .
D gene: .
J gene: TRBJ2-3
CDR3 DNA: TGTGCCAGCAGCTCCCCCACCACAGATACGCAGTATTTT
CDR3 protein: CASSSPTTDTQYF

V gene: TRBV30
clone size: .
D gene: .
J gene: TRBJ1-6
CDR3 DNA: TGTGCCTGGAGGAACCCCGGGACGGAAAATTCACCCCTCCACTTT
CDR3 protein: CAWRNPGTENSPLHF

V gene: TRBV2
clone size: .
D gene: TRBD1
J gene: TRBJ2-1
CDR3 DNA: TGTGCCAGCAGTGACCGCCGGGACAGGGCCTACAATGAGCAGTTCTTC
CDR3 protein: CASSDRRDRAYNEQFF

V gene: TRBV6-2/TRBV6-3
clone size: few
D gene: .
J gene: TRBJ1-3
CDR3 DNA: TGTGCCAGCAGTTATGGGGCGGCGGCCTCAGGAAACACCATATATTTT
CDR3 protein: CASSYGAAASGNTIYF

V gene: TRBV19
clone size: .
D gene: .
J gene: TRBJ2-7
CDR3 DNA: TGTGCCAGTAGTCGGGAGACAGGCCTCTACGAGCAGTACTTC
CDR3 protein: CASSRETGLYEQYF

V gene: TRBV6-5
clone size: few
D gene: .
J gene: TRBJ1-1
CDR3 DNA: TGTGCCAGCAGTTACGAAATGGGAAGGACTGAAGCTTTCTTT
CDR3 protein: CASSYEMGRTEAFF

V gene: TRBV4-1
clone size: once
D gene: TRBD2
J gene: TRBJ2-2
CDR3 DNA: TGCGCCAGCAGCCAAGGGGGGCTAGCGGGGACCACCGGGGAGCTGTTTTTT
CDR3 protein: CASSQGGLAGTTGELFF

V gene: TRBV4-1
clone size: few
D gene: .
J gene: TRBJ2-2
CDR3 DNA: TGCGCCAGCAGCCAAGGTGACGGAACCGGGGAGCTGTTTTTT
CDR3 protein: CASSQGDGTGELFF